Each of the 17 T cell receptor beta chains below was sequenced from the same sample in a study of blood T cell repertoires in COVID-19. The repertoire was sequenced with immunoSEQ multiplex PCR; TCRdb's copy has only in-frame clones and lacks some. The data hold around 160,000 clones, with roughly 90% observed a single time. The source material was PBMCs or T cells enriched from blood (not recorded which). Receptor source: a woman aged 40-49 years who had been exposed to COVID-19.

This chain links TRBV3-1 (or the pseudogene TRBV3-2) with TRBJ2-3, with 11 bases fitting TRBD2. The trim removed 4 bases at V and 0 bases at J, leaving 6 bases unmatched. There are 17 residues in the CDR3. Looked up from germline, CDR1 is LGHDT and CDR2 is YNNKEL (reference sequence). In DNA form, the CDR3 reads TGTGCCAGCAGCCCCGGGACTAGCGGAACTAGCACAGATACGCAGTATTTT. Encoded protein: CASSPGTSGTSTDTQYF.

This clone was recorded a few times. The chain has TRBV27 and TRBJ2-2, with D possibly matching TRBD1 (5 bases). V lost 5 bases and J lost 3, with 10 bases in between. The CDR3 is 14 amino acids. The germline V gene encodes CDR1 MNHEY and CDR2 SMNVEV (reference sequence). CDR3 loop: CASSIGVDTGELFF. CDR3 in DNA: TGTGCCAGCAGTATAGGGGTTGACACCGGGGAGCTGTTTTTT.

The chain combines TRBV7-2 with TRBJ2-7, with TRBD1 matching over 9 bases. Looked up from germline, CDR1 is SGHTA and CDR2 is FQGNSA. Unmatched junction bases numbered 3, after V lost 5 bases and J lost 1 base. CDR3 length equals 14 residues. CDR3 loop: CASSGQGISYEQYF. The CDR3 region has the DNA TGTGCCAGCAGCGGACAGGGGATTTCCTACGAGCAGTACTTC.

Ten or more counts support this clone. V and J are TRBV7-9 and TRBJ2-7; D uncertain. Per the germline V gene, CDR1 is SEHNR and CDR2 is FQNEAQ (reference sequence). Trimming pared 5 bases from V and 7 bases from J, leaving 15 bases between. CDR3 length: 13 residues. CDR3 protein: CASSRYNNMEQYF. CDR3 DNA sequence: TGTGCCAGCAGCCGATACAATAACATGGAGCAGTACTTC.

CDR3 DNA sequence: TGCGCCAGCCGGGACAGCAGGAATGAAAAACTGTTTTTT. It codes for CASRDSRNEKLFF. The chain has TRBV4-1 and TRBJ1-4; 7 nucleotides align to TRBD1. The V gene end was trimmed by 8 bases and the J gene end by 5 bases; junction bases not matched to a gene: 5. Germline CDR1 and CDR2: MGHRA and YSYEKL. The CDR3 has 13 amino acids.

CDR3 nucleotides: TGTGCCAGCACCCCCCGGACAGGTGGGTCTGGGGCCAACGTCCTGACTTTC. It codes for CASTPRTGGSGANVLTF. The V call is TRBV27, the J call TRBJ2-6, with 7 bases that match TRBD1. After removal of 7 bases from V and 1 base from J, the junction contained 10 bases not matched to a gene. The germline gives CDR1 MNHEY, CDR2 SMNVEV (reference sequence). The CDR3 covers 17 residues.

The chain couples TRBV5-6 to TRBJ1-2, with TRBD1 as a possible D gene (5 bases). In germline, CDR1 is SGHDT, CDR2 YYEEEE. There are 14 residues in the CDR3. V gave up 0 bases and J gave up 6 bases, with 12 bases separating them. The CDR3 is CASSLGRQGHGYTF. The CDR3 bases are TGTGCCAGCAGCTTGGGTAGGCAGGGTCATGGCTACACCTTC.

The rearrangement links TRBV25-1 to TRBJ1-6, with 7 bases identical to TRBD1. V lost 3 bases, J lost 4 bases, and 0 bases stayed unmatched. Germline CDR1 MGHDK, CDR2 SYGVNS. This CDR3 has 14 residues. CDR3: CASSEGQYNSPLHF. The CDR3 DNA is TGTGCCAGCAGTGAGGGACAGTATAATTCACCCCTCCACTTT.

This sequence joins TRBV4-1 and TRBJ2-1; D is uncertain. Trimming removed 1 base from V and 5 bases from J, with 12 bases in between. CDR3 length: 15 residues. Germline CDR1 MGHRA, CDR2 YSYEKL. The CDR3 sequence is CASSQVERRHNEQFF. The CDR3 nucleotides read TGCGCCAGCAGCCAAGTAGAGAGGCGTCACAATGAGCAGTTCTTC.

This rearrangement joins TRBV7-2 to TRBJ2-3; D remains unclear. From germline, CDR1 is SGHTA and CDR2 FQGNSA. This CDR3 contains 15 residues. With 2 bases removed from V and 0 bases from J, the gap between germline ends came to 9 bases. As DNA, the CDR3 is TGTGCCAGCAGCTTACATGAGACTAGCACAGATACGCAGTATTTT. The encoded protein is CASSLHETSTDTQYF. The whole variable domain, filled in from reference TRBV7-2 and TRBJ2-3, reads GAGVSQSPSNKVTEKGKDVELRCDPISGHTALYWYRQSLGQGLEFLIYFQGNSAPDKSGLPSDRFSAERTGGSVSTLTIQRTQQEDSAVYLCASSLHETSTDTQYFGPGTRLTVL.

V and J are TRBV4-3 and TRBJ2-1, with TRBD2 matching over 9 bases. In germline, CDR1 is LGHNA, CDR2 YSLEER. The CDR3 totals 15 residues. V lost 1 base to trimming and J lost 8 bases; unmatched junction nucleotides: 6. The CDR3 coding sequence is TGCGCCAGCAGCCAAGTCTTAGCGGGGGCCGATGAGCAGTTCTTC. Its translation: CASSQVLAGADEQFF.

The chain joins TRBV5-4 to TRBJ2-2; 10 nucleotides align to TRBD1. V gave up 4 bases and J gave up 6 bases; unmatched junction bases: 3. CDR3 length: 14 residues. Germline CDR1 reads SGHNT; CDR2 reads YYREEE (reference sequence). CDR3 sequence: CASSPGTGAGELFF. The CDR3 nucleotides are TGTGCCAGCAGCCCGGGGACAGGGGCCGGGGAGCTGTTTTTT.

This clone was counted only a few times. This chain joins TRBV11-2 and TRBJ1-1, with 10 nucleotides matching TRBD1. The CDR3 has 14 amino acids. J gave up 8 bases and V 2 bases, and 5 bases lay outside the gene matches. From germline, CDR1 is SGHAT and CDR2 FQNNGV. The CDR3 is CASSLFDRGREAFF. The CDR3 DNA is TGTGCCAGCAGCTTATTCGACAGGGGGCGGGAAGCTTTCTTT.

The V call is TRBV11-2, the J call TRBJ2-7; 8 bases are shared with TRBD1. The V gene's germline CDR1 is SGHAT and CDR2 FQNNGV. Trimming at V came to 1 base and at J to 1 base, leaving 3 bases not matched to a gene. The CDR3 runs 15 residues. The CDR3 sequence: CASSLVGTGSYEQYF. DNA for the CDR3: TGTGCCAGCAGCTTAGTCGGGACAGGTTCCTACGAGCAGTACTTC.

The CDR3 loop reads CASSLGTSGRVTSYNEQFF. CDR3 sequence (DNA): TGTGCCAGCAGCTTAGGGACTAGCGGGAGAGTTACCTCCTACAATGAGCAGTTCTTC. The rearrangement joins TRBV7-9 to TRBJ2-1; TRBD2 matches 13 bases. Germline CDR1 reads SEHNR; CDR2 reads FQNEAQ (reference sequence). The CDR3 sequence is 19 residues long. Trimming removed 1 base from V and 0 bases from J; junction bases left unmatched: 6.

This chain uses TRBV7-9 with TRBJ2-1; a possible D gene is TRBD2 (5 bases). This CDR3 has 13 amino acids. With 11 bases removed from V and 1 base from J, the gap between germline ends came to 12 bases. Looked up from germline, CDR1 is SEHNR and CDR2 is FQNEAQ (reference sequence). The CDR3, as DNA: TGTGCCTCCTCCAGCGGTTCCTACAATGAGCAGTTCTTC. It specifies CASSSGSYNEQFF.

The rearrangement uses TRBV6-5 and TRBJ2-7, with D possibly TRBD2 on 6 matching bases. Germline V lookup: CDR1 MNHEY, CDR2 SVGAGI. Trimming took 6 bases from V and 2 from J, leaving 17 bases between them. The CDR3 spans 15 residues. The CDR3 DNA sequence: TGTGCCAGCAGGTCCCCCTTAGCGGATGCCTACGAGCAGTACTTC. This translates into CASRSPLADAYEQYF.